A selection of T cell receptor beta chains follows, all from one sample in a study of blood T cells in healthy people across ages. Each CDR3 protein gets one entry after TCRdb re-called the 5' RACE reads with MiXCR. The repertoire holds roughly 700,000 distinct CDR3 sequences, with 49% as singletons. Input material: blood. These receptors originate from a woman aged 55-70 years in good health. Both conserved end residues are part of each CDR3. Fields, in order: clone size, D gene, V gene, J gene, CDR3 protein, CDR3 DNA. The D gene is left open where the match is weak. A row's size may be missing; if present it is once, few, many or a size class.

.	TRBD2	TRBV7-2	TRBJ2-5	CASSLENWGGETQYF	TGTGCCAGCAGCTTAGAAAATTGGGGGGGAGAGACCCAGTACTTC
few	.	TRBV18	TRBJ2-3	CASSPQHGRTDTQYF	TGTGCCAGCTCACCACAGCACGGTCGCACAGATACGCAGTATTTT
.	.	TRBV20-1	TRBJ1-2	CSARRAGKYGYTF	TGCAGTGCTAGGCGGGCAGGGAAGTATGGCTACACCTTC
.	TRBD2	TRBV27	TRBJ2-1	CASSYGLAASNEQFF	TGTGCCAGCAGTTATGGACTAGCGGCAAGCAATGAGCAGTTCTTC
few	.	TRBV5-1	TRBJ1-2	CASSQDRNRGYTF	TGCGCCAGCAGTCAAGACCGCAACCGTGGCTACACCTTC
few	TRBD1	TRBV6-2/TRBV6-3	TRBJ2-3	CASSYGQGADTQYF	TGTGCCAGCAGTTACGGACAGGGGGCGGATACGCAGTATTTT
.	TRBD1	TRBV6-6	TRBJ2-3	CTSSWTGGGTDTQYF	TGTACCAGCAGTTGGACAGGGGGCGGCACAGATACGCAGTATTTT
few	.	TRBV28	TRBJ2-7	CASSSVGGGEQYF	TGTGCCAGCAGCTCCGTGGGCGGAGGCGAGCAGTACTTC
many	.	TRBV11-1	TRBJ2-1	CASSIGGTAYNEQFF	TGTGCCAGCAGCATAGGGGGGACGGCCTACAATGAGCAGTTCTTC
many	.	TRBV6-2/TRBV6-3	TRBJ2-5	CASCPHSETTQYF	TGTGCCAGCTGTCCCCACAGTGAGACAACCCAGTACTTC
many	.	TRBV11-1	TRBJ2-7	CASSLSGIEQYF	TGTGCCAGCAGCTTAAGTGGAATCGAGCAGTACTTC
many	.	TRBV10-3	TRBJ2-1	CAISPAVGGLGNEQFF	TGTGCCATCAGCCCAGCAGTAGGTGGTTTAGGCAATGAGCAGTTCTTC